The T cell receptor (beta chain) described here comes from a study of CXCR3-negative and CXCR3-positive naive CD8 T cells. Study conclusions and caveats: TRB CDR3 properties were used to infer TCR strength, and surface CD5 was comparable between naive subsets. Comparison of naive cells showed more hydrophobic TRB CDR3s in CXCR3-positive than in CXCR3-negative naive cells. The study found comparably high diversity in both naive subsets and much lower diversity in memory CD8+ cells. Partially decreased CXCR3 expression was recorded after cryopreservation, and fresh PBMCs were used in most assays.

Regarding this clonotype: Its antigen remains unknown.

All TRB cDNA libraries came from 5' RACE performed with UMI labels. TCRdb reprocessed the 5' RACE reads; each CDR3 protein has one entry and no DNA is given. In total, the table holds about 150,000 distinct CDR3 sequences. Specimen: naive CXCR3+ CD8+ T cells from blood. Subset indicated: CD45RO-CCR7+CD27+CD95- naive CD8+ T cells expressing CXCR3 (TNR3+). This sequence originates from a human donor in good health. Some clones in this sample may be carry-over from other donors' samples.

CDR3 sequence: CASRGRVWTDTQYF. The chain links TRBV28 to TRBJ2-3. The length of the CDR3 is 14 residues. Germline CDR1 and CDR2: MDHEN and SYDVKM.